The present T cell receptor (beta chain) was sequenced within a study of T-cell reconstitution after alpha-beta-depleted transplantation in children. Researchers prepared the TCRbeta library using unique molecular identifiers, the study reports. TCRdb analysed the PCR reads with MiXCR anew, one entry per CDR3 protein. The sample records 500,000 or so distinct CDR3 sequences, roughly 10% being singletons. This clonotype turned up a few times. No antigen is known for it. Study findings and constraints: Newly produced T cells mostly provided counts and TCRbeta diversity after one year, as hyperexpanded clones declined.

This specimen was PBMCs, mostly from graft donor cells, taken 180 days after TCRalphabeta/CD19-depleted stem cell transplant. The TCR was taken from a female patient aged 2-15 years who had a stem cell transplant for aplastic anemia, so the T cells may come from the graft donor.

The CDR3 protein is CASSFRNLPTRTSGRWEQFF. The CDR3 bases are TGTGCCAGCAGTTTTCGAAATCTCCCGACCAGGACTAGCGGGAGGTGGGAGCAGTTCTTC. V gene TRBV12-3 or TRBV12-4 combines with J gene TRBJ2-1; 14 bases map to TRBD2. CDR3 length equals 20 residues. Trimming cost V 3 bases and J 10 bases; bases outside gene matches: 20.